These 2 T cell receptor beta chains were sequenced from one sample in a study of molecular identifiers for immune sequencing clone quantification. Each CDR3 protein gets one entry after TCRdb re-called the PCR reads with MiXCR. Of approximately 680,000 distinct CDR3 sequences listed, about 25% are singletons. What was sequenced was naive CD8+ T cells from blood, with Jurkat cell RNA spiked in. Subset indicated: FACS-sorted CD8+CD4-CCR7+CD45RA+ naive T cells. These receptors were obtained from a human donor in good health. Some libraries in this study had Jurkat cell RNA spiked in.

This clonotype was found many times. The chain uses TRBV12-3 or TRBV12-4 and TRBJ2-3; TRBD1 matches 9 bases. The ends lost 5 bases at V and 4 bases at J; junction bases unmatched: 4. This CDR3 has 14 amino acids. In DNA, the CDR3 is TGTGCCAGCAGTCCGGGACAGGGCGCAGATACGCAGTATTTT. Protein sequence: CASSPGQGADTQYF.

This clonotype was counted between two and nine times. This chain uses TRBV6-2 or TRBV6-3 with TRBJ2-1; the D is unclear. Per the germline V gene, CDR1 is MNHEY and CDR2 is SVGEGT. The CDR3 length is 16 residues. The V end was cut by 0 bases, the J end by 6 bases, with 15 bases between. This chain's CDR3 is CASSYSGADLSNEQFF. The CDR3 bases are TGTGCCAGCAGTTACTCAGGTGCGGACCTCTCCAATGAGCAGTTCTTC.